The T cell receptor beta chain under discussion was sequenced for a study of human T cells and chemical hapten exposure. Study findings and constraints: Among TCRs, those above 1 in 1000 frequency were unaffected by DPC sensitization.

The CDR3 consists of 14 residues. V lost 5 bases, J lost 1 base, and 11 bases lay in between. Germline CDR1 is SGHTA and CDR2 is FQGNSA. This clonotype has only a few counts. Its antigen is undetermined. Time point specified: patch test 1, 2 weeks after DPC sensitization. Treatment reported: therapeutic diphenylcyclopropenone sensitization with weekly scalp DPC. Someone pulled total RNA out of unfractionated whole blood. During construction of the library, unique molecular identifiers were attached to individual cDNA molecules for quantitative, reproducible TCR counting. One entry per CDR3 protein, called by TCRdb with MiXCR from the RACE reads. The data show roughly 180,000 distinct CDR3 sequences, about 20% seen once.

V usage is TRBV7-2 and J usage is TRBJ2-5, with a tentative D call TRBD2 (6 bases). The source of this sequence is a woman in her fifties or sixties with alopecia areata. Some clones in this sample may be carry-over from other donors' samples. The sample consisted of whole blood, taken in connection with sensitization to the hapten diphenylcyclopropenone (DPC). The CDR3 sequence: CASSTGTLQETQYF. The CDR3 nucleotides read TGTGCCAGCAGCACCGGGACTCTCCAAGAGACCCAGTACTTC.